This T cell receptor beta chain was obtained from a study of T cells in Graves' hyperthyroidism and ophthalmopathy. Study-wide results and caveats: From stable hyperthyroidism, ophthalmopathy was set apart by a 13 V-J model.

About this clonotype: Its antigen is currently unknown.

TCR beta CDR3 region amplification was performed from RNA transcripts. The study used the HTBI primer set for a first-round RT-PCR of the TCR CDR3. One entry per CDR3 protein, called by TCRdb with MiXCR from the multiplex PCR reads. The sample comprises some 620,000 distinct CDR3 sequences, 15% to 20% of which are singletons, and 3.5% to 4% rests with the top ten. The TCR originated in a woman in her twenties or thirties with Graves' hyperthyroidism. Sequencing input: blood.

The CDR3 sequence is CASHPPGTDLEAFF. CDR3 in DNA: TGTGCCAGCCACCCCCCCGGGACCGACCTTGAAGCTTTCTTT. The V gene is TRBV28, the J gene TRBJ1-1; tentative D call: TRBD1 (5 bases). CDR3 size: 14 residues. The germline V gene encodes CDR1 MDHEN and CDR2 SYDVKM. Trimming left V 8 bases short and J 7 bases short, with 20 bases between.